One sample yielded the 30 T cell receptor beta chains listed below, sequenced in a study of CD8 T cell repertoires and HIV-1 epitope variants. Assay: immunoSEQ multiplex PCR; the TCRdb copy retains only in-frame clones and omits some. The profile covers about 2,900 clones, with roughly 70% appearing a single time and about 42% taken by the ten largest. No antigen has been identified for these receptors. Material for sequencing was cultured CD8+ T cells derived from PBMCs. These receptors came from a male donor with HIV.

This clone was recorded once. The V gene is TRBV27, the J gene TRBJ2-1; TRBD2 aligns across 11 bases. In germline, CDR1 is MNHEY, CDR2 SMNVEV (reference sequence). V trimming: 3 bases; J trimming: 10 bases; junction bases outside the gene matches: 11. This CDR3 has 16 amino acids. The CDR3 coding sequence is TGTGCCAGCAGTTTGAGACTAGCGGGGCTTAAGATGGAGCAGTTCTTC. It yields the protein CASSLRLAGLKMEQFF.

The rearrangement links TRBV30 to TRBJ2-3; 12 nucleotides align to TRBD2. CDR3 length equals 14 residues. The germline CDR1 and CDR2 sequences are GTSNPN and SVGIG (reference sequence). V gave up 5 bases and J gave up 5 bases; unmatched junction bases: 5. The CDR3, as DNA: TGTGCCTGGGCTAGCGGGGGGGCCCGAGATACGCAGTATTTT. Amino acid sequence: CAWASGGARDTQYF.

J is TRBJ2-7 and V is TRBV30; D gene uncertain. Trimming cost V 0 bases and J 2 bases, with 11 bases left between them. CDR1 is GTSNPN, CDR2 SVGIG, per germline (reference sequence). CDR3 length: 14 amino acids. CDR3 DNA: TGTGCCTGGAGTGTAAGCAAGGGAACCTACGAGCAGTACTTC. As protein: CAWSVSKGTYEQYF.

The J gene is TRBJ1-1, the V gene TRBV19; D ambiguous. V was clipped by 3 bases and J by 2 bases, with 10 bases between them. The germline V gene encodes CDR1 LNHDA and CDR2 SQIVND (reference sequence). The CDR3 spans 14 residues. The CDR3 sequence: CASSIGRTNTEAFF. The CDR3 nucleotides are TGTGCCAGTAGTATCGGACGGACTAACACTGAAGCTTTCTTT.

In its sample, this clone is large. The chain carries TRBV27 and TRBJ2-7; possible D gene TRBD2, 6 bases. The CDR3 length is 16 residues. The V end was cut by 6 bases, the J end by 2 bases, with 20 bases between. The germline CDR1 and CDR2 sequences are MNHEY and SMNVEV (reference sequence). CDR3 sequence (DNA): TGTGCCAGCAGCTTAACCTCAGGGACTTTCGCCTACGAGCAGTACTTC. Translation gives CASSLTSGTFAYEQYF.

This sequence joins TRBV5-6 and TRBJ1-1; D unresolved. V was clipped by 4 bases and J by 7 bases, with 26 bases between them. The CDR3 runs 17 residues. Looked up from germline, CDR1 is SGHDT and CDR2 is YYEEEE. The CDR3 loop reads CASSPIEDWTGRDEAFF. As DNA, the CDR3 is TGTGCCAGCAGCCCAATCGAGGACTGGACTGGAAGGGATGAAGCTTTCTTT.

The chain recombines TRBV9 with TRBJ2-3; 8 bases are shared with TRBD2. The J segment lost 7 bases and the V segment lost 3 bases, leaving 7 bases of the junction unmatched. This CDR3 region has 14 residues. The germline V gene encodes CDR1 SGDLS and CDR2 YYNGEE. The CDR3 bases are TGTGCCAGCAGCGCCACTAGCGGAGCAAATACGCAGTATTTT. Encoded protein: CASSATSGANTQYF.

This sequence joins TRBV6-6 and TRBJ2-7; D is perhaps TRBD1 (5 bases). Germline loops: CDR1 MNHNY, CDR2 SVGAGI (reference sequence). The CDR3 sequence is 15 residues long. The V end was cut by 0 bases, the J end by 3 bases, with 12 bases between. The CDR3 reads CASSYSPGLDYEQYF. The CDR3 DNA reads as TGTGCCAGCAGTTACTCGCCAGGGTTAGACTACGAGCAGTACTTC.

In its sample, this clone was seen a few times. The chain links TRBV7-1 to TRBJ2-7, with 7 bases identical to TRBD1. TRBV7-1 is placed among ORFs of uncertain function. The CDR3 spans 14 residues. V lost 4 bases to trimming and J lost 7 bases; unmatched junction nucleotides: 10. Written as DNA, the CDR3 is TGTGCCAGCAGCTTGGGACAGTACCTTCGTGAGCAGTACTTC. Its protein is CASSLGQYLREQYF.

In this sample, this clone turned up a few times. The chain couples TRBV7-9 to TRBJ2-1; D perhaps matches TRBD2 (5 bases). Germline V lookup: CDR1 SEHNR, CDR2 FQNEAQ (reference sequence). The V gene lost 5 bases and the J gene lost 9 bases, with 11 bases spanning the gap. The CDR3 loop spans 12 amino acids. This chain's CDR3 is CASSRSGFEQFF. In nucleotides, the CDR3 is TGTGCCAGCAGCCGCTCGGGGTTTGAGCAGTTCTTC.

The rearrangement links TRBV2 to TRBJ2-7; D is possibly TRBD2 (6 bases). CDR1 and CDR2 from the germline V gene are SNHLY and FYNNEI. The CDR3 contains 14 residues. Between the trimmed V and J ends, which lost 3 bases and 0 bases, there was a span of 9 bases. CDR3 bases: TGTGCCAGCAGTGAGCGGGGATACTCCTACGAGCAGTACTTC. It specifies CASSERGYSYEQYF.

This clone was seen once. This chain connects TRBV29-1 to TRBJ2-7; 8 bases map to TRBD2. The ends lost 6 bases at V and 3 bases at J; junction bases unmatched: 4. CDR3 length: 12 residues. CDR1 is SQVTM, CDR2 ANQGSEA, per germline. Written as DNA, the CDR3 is TGCAGCGTGGCGGGAGGTCTCTACGAGCAGTACTTC. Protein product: CSVAGGLYEQYF.

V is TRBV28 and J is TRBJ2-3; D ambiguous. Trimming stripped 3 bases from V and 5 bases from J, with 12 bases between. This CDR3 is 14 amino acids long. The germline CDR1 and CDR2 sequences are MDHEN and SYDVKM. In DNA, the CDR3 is TGTGCCAGCAGTTTTATTCCGGATCTAGATACGCAGTATTTT. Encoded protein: CASSFIPDLDTQYF.

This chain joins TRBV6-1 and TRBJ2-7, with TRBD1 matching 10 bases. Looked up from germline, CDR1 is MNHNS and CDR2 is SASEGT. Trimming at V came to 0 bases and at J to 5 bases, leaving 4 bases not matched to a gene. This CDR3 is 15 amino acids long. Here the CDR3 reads CASSEADGQGDEQYF. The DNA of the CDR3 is TGTGCCAGCAGTGAAGCGGACGGACAGGGGGACGAGCAGTACTTC.

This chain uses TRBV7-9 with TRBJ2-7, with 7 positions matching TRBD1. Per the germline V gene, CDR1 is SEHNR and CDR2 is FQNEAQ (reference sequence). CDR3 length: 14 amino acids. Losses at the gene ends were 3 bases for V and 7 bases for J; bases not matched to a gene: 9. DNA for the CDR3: TGTGCCAGCAGCTTGGGACAGTACCTTCGTGAGCAGTACTTC. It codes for CASSLGQYLREQYF.

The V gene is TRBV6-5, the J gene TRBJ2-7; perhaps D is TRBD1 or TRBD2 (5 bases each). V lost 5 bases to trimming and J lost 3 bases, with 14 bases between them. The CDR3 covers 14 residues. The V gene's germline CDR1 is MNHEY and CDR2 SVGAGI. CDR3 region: CASSVGAGFYEQYF. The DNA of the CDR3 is TGTGCCAGCAGTGTAGGGGCGGGTTTCTACGAGCAGTACTTC.

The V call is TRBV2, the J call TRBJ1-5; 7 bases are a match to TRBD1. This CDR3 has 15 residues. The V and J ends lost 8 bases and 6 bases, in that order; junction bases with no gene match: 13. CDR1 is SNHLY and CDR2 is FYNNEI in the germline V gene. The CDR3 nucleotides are TGTGCCAGCGAGGCAGGGGGAAGTCGGAGTCAGCCCCAGCATTTT. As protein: CASEAGGSRSQPQHF.

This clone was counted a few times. The CDR3 loop is CASSRQGQETQYF. In DNA form, the CDR3 reads TGTGCCAGCAGCCGACAGGGTCAAGAGACCCAGTACTTC. The rearrangement links TRBV7-7 to TRBJ2-5; 7 bases fit TRBD1. CDR1 and CDR2 (germline): SSHAT, FNYEAQ (reference sequence). The length of the CDR3 is 13 residues. The ends lost 5 bases at V and 2 bases at J; junction bases unmatched: 2.

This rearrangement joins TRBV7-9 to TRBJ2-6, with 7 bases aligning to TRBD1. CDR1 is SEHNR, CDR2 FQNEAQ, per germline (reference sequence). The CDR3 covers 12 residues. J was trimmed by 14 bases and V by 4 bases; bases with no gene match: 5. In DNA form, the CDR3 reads TGTGCCAGCAGCTACACAGGGGTCCTCCTGACTTTC. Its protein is CASSYTGVLLTF.

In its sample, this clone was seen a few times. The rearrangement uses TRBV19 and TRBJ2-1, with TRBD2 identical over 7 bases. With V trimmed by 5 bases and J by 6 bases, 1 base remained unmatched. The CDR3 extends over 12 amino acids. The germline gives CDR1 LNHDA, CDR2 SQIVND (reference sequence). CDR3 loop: CASSPSGNEQFF. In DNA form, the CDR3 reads TGTGCCAGTAGTCCTAGCGGCAATGAGCAGTTCTTC.

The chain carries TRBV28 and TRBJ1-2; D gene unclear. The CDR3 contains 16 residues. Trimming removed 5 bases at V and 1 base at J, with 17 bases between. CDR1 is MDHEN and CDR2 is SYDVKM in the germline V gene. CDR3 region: CASSLMPLDYNYGYTF. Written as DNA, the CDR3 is TGTGCCAGCAGTCTCATGCCCCTGGACTATAACTATGGCTACACCTTC.

CDR3 residues: CASSSAGIDQETQYF. CDR3 in DNA: TGTGCCAGCAGCTCCGCCGGGATAGATCAAGAGACCCAGTACTTC. The chain has TRBV6-5 and TRBJ2-5; tentatively, D is TRBD2 (5 bases). The germline gives CDR1 MNHEY, CDR2 SVGAGI. The CDR3 has 15 residues. Trimming took 6 bases from V and 2 from J, leaving 16 bases between them.

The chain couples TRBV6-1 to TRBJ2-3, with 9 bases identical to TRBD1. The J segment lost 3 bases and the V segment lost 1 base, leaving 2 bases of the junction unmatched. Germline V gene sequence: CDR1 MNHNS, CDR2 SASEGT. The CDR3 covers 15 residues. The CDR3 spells CASSEGTGETDTQYF. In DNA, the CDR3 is TGTGCCAGCAGTGAAGGGACAGGGGAGACAGATACGCAGTATTTT.

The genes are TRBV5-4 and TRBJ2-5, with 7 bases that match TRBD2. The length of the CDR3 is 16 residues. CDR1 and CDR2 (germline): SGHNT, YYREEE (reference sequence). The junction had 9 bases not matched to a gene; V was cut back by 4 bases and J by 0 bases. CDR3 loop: CASSAVIGGNQETQYF. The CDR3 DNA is TGTGCCAGCAGCGCGGTTATCGGGGGGAACCAAGAGACCCAGTACTTC.

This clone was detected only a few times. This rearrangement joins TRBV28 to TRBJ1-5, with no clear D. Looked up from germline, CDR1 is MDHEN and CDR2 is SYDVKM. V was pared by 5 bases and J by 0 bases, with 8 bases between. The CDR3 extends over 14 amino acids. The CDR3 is CASSPSSSNQPQHF. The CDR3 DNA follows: TGTGCCAGCAGTCCCTCGAGTAGCAATCAGCCCCAGCATTTT.

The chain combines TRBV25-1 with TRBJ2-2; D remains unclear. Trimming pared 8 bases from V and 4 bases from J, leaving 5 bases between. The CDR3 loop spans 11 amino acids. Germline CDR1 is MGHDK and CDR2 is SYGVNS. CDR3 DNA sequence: TGTGCCAGCCATCTCACCGGGGAGCTGTTTTTT. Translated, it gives CASHLTGELFF.

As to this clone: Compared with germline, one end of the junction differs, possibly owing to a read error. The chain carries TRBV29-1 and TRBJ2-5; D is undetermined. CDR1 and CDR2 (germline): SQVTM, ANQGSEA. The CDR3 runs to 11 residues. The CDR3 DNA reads TGCAGCGTCGAAGAGACAGAGACCCAGTACTTC. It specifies CSVEETETQYF.

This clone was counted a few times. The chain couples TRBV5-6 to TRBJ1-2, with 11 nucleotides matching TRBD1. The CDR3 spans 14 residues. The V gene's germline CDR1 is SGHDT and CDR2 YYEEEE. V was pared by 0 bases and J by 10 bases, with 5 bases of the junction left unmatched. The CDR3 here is CASSLGGTGGTYTF. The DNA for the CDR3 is TGTGCCAGCAGCTTGGGCGGGACAGGGGGAACCTACACCTTC.

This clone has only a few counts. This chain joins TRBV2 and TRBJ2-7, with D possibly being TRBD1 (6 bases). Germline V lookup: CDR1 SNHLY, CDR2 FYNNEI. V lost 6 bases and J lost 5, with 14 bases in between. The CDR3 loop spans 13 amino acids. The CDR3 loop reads CASRGTPYNEQYF. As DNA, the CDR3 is TGTGCCAGCAGAGGGACACCCTATAACGAGCAGTACTTC.

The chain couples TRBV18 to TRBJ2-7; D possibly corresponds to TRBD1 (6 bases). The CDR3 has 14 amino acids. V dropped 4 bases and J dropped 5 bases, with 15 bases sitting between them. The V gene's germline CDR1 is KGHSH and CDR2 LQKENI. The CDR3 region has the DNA TGTGCCAGCTCACACTCCGACAGGAAGGACGAGCAGTACTTC. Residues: CASSHSDRKDEQYF.